This T cell receptor (beta chain) came from a study of blood T cell repertoires in COVID-19. Germline CDR1 MDHEN, CDR2 SYDVKM. CDR3 size: 14 residues. V lost 8 bases and J lost 4, with 17 bases in between. Clones were sequenced by immunoSEQ multiplex PCR, and TCRdb holds only the in-frame ones, with some missing. The table records 200,000 to 300,000 clones, about 90% of them present only once. Sequencing input: PBMCs or T cells enriched from blood (not recorded which). This receptor was obtained from a middle-aged woman with acute COVID-19. The V and J genes are TRBV28 and TRBJ1-1, with D perhaps TRBD1 (5 bases). The CDR3 loop reads CASFRWGRGTEAFF. Here the CDR3 DNA reads TGTGCCAGCTTTAGGTGGGGCCGAGGCACTGAAGCTTTCTTT. Variable domain in full (rest from reference TRBV28 and TRBJ1-1): DVKVTQSSRYLVKRTGEKVFLECVQDMDHENMFWYRQDPGLGLRLIYFSYDVKMKEKGDIPEGYSVSREKKERFSLILESASTNQTSMYLCASFRWGRGTEAFFGQGTRLTVV.